This TCR beta chain was sequenced in a study of blood T cell repertoires in COVID-19. Turning to the study itself: The United States, Italy and Spain were the sources of the acute and convalescent COVID-19 samples. In each case, the material was cDNA or gDNA derived from T cells, B-cell-depleted T cells, or PBMCs.

V dropped 2 bases and J dropped 10 bases, with 9 bases sitting between them. The CDR3 has 13 residues. Germline V lookup: CDR1 SGHDN, CDR2 FVKESK. Authors' processing steps: Researchers report that nucleated cell counts were estimated from reference gene primer amplification. Clones were read by immunoSEQ multiplex PCR, and TCRdb kept only the in-frame ones, dropping some. D and trimming were read from the DNA, whereas the V and J calls and clone size are those reported in that table. This sample has approximately 300,000 clones, with 89% found just once. This receptor was obtained from a man aged 18 to 29 who had recovered from COVID-19. The sample was peripheral blood. The chain joins TRBV14 to TRBJ1-6, with D unresolved. The CDR3 DNA sequence: TGTGCCAGCAGCCAACGAGGTCGGTCACCCCTCCACTTT. This gives the protein CASSQRGRSPLHF.